This TCR beta chain was recovered during a study of shared clonotypes between healthy human individuals. Study as a whole: Per donor, CD8 memory used one plate, CD8 naive used two, CD4 memory used three and CD4 naive used three.

With respect to this clone: Its cognate antigen is unknown.

Researchers divided each subset's genomic DNA evenly across several immunoSEQ plates. Sequencing was performed with immunoSEQ multiplex PCR; in TCRdb, only in-frame clones are kept and a portion is missing. The sample yields approximately 2,200,000 clones, about 92% seen once. Study-wide results and limits: Naive subsets, compared against memory subsets, generally had larger estimated richness values.

Unmatched junction bases numbered 4, after V lost 9 bases and J lost 0 bases. CDR3 length equals 14 residues. CDR1 SEHNR and CDR2 FQNEAQ come from the germline V gene (reference sequence). Positive CCR7 selection of CD45RO-negative cells yielded the naive CD8 cells, and terminally differentiated effector memory CD45RA+ cells were excluded. The chain recombines TRBV7-9 with TRBJ2-2; 7 bases line up with TRBD1. The sample was naive CD8+ T cells from PBMCs. This clonotype originated in a man aged 18 to 29 in good health. Some clones in this sample may be carry-over from other donors' samples. In nucleotides, the CDR3 is TGTGCCAGAGAGGGACAGCCGAACACCGGGGAGCTGTTTTTT. Translating it yields CAREGQPNTGELFF.